The 13 T cell receptor beta chains in this list originate from one sample, sequenced in a study of response to subunit inactivated influenza vaccine. MiXCR, run by TCRdb on the RT-PCR reads, gives a single entry per CDR3 protein. This repertoire shows approximately 300,000 distinct CDR3 sequences, over 20% found once; its top ten account for 9% to 12%. The sample was PBMCs from blood, taken less than 22 months after vaccination. The receptors come from a man aged 50-75 years who received an inactivated influenza vaccine.

The chain combines TRBV2 with TRBJ2-3; 7 bases fit TRBD1. Per germline, CDR1 SNHLY and CDR2 FYNNEI. There are 15 residues in the CDR3. J gave up 0 bases and V 8 bases, and 8 bases lay outside the gene matches. In nucleotides, the CDR3 is TGTGCCAGCGTCCGGGACAGCCTTAGCACAGATACGCAGTATTTT. Protein product: CASVRDSLSTDTQYF.

This clonotype came up a few times. The chain recombines TRBV12-3 or TRBV12-4 with TRBJ2-3; 11 nucleotides align to TRBD1. V shed 5 bases, J shed 14 bases, and the junction held 9 bases outside the gene matches. CDR3 length: 13 amino acids. CDR3 sequence: CASSPGQGAPRYF. CDR3 DNA: TGTGCCAGCAGTCCCGGACAGGGGGCGCCCCGGTATTTT.

This chain connects TRBV20-1 to TRBJ1-1, with TRBD1 matching 7 bases. Per the germline V gene, CDR1 is DFQATT and CDR2 is SNEGSKA (reference sequence). J was trimmed by 3 bases and V by 1 base; bases with no gene match: 2. This CDR3 is 13 amino acids long. CDR3 nucleotides: TGCAGTGCTAGAGGGGACAGACACACTGAAGCTTTCTTT. It is translated as CSARGDRHTEAFF.

This chain joins TRBV19 and TRBJ2-1; TRBD2 agrees at 10 bases. This CDR3 has 16 residues. The germline CDR1 and CDR2 sequences are LNHDA and SQIVND (reference sequence). J was trimmed by 4 bases and V by 0 bases; bases with no gene match: 3. For the CDR3, the DNA is TGTGCCAGTAGTATAGAGGGGACTAGCGCTTACAATGAGCAGTTCTTC. Translating gives CASSIEGTSAYNEQFF.

The V and J genes are TRBV20-1 and TRBJ2-7, with no clear D. Trimming shortened V by 6 bases and J by 3 bases, and 15 bases separated the two germline ends. Germline CDR1 is DFQATT and CDR2 is SNEGSKA (reference sequence). CDR3 size: 13 residues. The CDR3 sequence is CSAPSHLGYEQYF. For the CDR3, the DNA is TGCAGTGCCCCCTCCCACCTTGGCTACGAGCAGTACTTC.

The J gene is TRBJ1-3, the V gene TRBV28; D is perhaps TRBD1 (6 bases). The CDR3 runs to 14 residues. The germline gives CDR1 MDHEN, CDR2 SYDVKM. V gave up 5 bases and J gave up 1 base, with 9 bases separating them. CDR3 protein: CASSPGTSGNTIYF. CDR3 coding DNA: TGTGCCAGCAGTCCAGGGACATCTGGAAACACCATATATTTT.

This clonotype has only one observation. V usage is TRBV15 and J usage is TRBJ1-2; D is possibly TRBD1 (6 bases). The CDR3 spans 13 residues. Looked up from germline, CDR1 is LNHNV and CDR2 is YYDKDF (reference sequence). The V end lost 2 bases, the J end lost 8 bases, and 12 bases lay between the germline ends. In DNA, the CDR3 is TGTGCCACCAGCAGAAACTCAGGGGACGGCTACACCTTC. Translation gives CATSRNSGDGYTF.

The rearrangement uses TRBV6-2 or TRBV6-3 and TRBJ1-5, with D perhaps TRBD1 (6 bases). The V end was cut by 6 bases, the J end by 7 bases, with 19 bases between. CDR1 MNHEY and CDR2 SVGEGT come from the germline V gene. The CDR3 length is 15 residues. DNA for the CDR3: TGTGCCAGCAGCCACCTTACAGGGTTGGACCAGCCCCAGCATTTT. Residues: CASSHLTGLDQPQHF.

The chain carries TRBV15 and TRBJ1-5, with D perhaps TRBD1 (5 bases). V lost 0 bases to trimming and J lost 1 base, with 7 bases between them. Germline V gene lookup returns CDR1 LNHNV and CDR2 YYDKDF (reference sequence). The CDR3 runs 15 residues. This CDR3 is CATSRDQGSNQPQHF. Here the CDR3 DNA reads TGTGCCACCAGCAGAGATCAGGGAAGCAATCAGCCCCAGCATTTT.

The rearrangement links TRBV20-1 to TRBJ2-1; D tentatively reads TRBD1 or TRBD2 (6 bases each). CDR1 DFQATT and CDR2 SNEGSKA come from the germline V gene (reference sequence). This CDR3 comprises 13 residues. V was shortened by 3 bases and J by 6 bases, with 12 bases between the two germline ends. CDR3 sequence: CSASYGGGNEQFF. The DNA for the CDR3 is TGCAGTGCTAGTTACGGAGGGGGCAATGAGCAGTTCTTC.

This clonotype was detected a few times. V and J are TRBV29-1 and TRBJ2-1; D is possibly TRBD2 (5 bases). This CDR3 is 14 amino acids long. Per germline, CDR1 SQVTM and CDR2 ANQGSEA. The V end lost 8 bases, the J end lost 11 bases, and 25 bases lay between the germline ends. CDR3 in amino acids: CSTIGGSALGKQFF. The CDR3 nucleotides read TGCAGCACTATAGGCGGCTCAGCCCTCGGGAAGCAGTTCTTC.

This clonotype was counted at least ten times. The gene calls are TRBV4-1 and TRBJ1-1; D is unresolved. The CDR3 totals 14 residues. V was trimmed by 4 bases and J by 6 bases, leaving 15 bases between them. CDR1 MGHRA and CDR2 YSYEKL come from the germline V gene. CDR3 region: CASSPQITGAEAFF. DNA for the CDR3: TGCGCCAGCAGCCCACAAATAACTGGCGCTGAAGCTTTCTTT.

DNA of the CDR3: TGTGCCAGCAGCTTATTTTTGTCTGAAGCTTTCTTT. Amino acids: CASSLFLSEAFF. This chain joins TRBV7-2 and TRBJ1-1; unclear D gene. Germline loops: CDR1 SGHTA, CDR2 FQGNSA. CDR3 size: 12 residues. V lost 2 bases and J lost 6, with 7 bases in between. Variable domain in full (rest from reference TRBV7-2 and TRBJ1-1): GAGVSQSPSNKVTEKGKDVELRCDPISGHTALYWYRQSLGQGLEFLIYFQGNSAPDKSGLPSDRFSAERTGGSVSTLTIQRTQQEDSAVYLCASSLFLSEAFFGQGTRLTVV.